The TCR beta chain described here comes from a study of blood T cell repertoires in COVID-19. Background on the study: Acute and convalescent COVID-19 samples came from the United States, Italy and Spain.

This clone was detected a few times. Authors' methods: It was from reference gene primer amplification that nucleated cell counts were estimated. Profiling relied on immunoSEQ multiplex PCR, and the TCRdb table lists in-frame clones only, not all of them. D and trimming were read from the DNA, whereas the V and J calls and clone size are those reported in that table. The repertoire holds approximately 300,000 clones, under 90% seen once, with around 4.8% in the top ten. The CDR3 length is 15 residues. Trimming cost V 5 bases and J 5 bases; bases outside gene matches: 5. Per germline, CDR1 LNHNV and CDR2 YYDKDF (reference sequence). Recruitment covered 25 or so US areas and drew participants whose ages spanned about 18 to 100 years. Cohort 3 donors were reported recovered after two negative PCRs, clearance, or symptom resolution.

The TCR was taken from a man aged 55 to 69 who had recovered from COVID-19. Sequencing was done on a sample of PBMCs or T cells enriched from blood (not recorded which). This chain connects TRBV15 to TRBJ1-4; 10 bases map to TRBD1. CDR3 DNA: TGTGCCACCAGCGAGAGGACAGGGGGAAATGAAAAACTGTTTTTT. Its protein product is CATSERTGGNEKLFF.